Listed below are T cell receptor beta chains from one sample, sequenced in a study of control samples from healthy donors and cancer patients. Method: immunoSEQ multiplex PCR; TCRdb's copy keeps in-frame clones and lacks some. In the table there are 90,000 or so clones, roughly nine tenths of which are singletons. Sample: PBMCs. The receptor set was obtained from a woman in her 50s with colorectal cancer. CDR3s include the opening cysteine and the closing phenylalanine or tryptophan.

>TRBV18|13|TRBJ1-2
CASSPYTSYGYTF
>TRBV7-3|16|TRBJ2-2
CASSFRQGLGTGELFF
>TRBV5-5|15|TRBJ1-1
CASSPPKGMNTEAFF
>TRBV6-2/TRBV6-3|13|TRBJ1-2
CASSYAGGAGYTF
>TRBV3-1/TRBV3-2|14|TRBJ2-6
CASSPSGTGGVLTF
>TRBV15|14|TRBJ1-1
CATRPNRGVTEAFF
>TRBV2|14|TRBJ2-2
CASRRSGGTGELFF
>TRBV6-2/TRBV6-3|15|TRBJ1-3
CASSFRDRVGNTIYF
>TRBV19|16|TRBJ2-1
CASSLEAGYPYNEQFF
>TRBV5-1|15|TRBJ2-3
CASSLGQSSTDTQYF
>TRBV21-1|16|TRBJ1-5
CASSKEVTGCNQPQHF
>TRBV7-3|15|TRBJ1-2
CASSASGNANYGYTF
>TRBV5-8|15|TRBJ2-1
CASSLEGSPYNEQFF
>TRBV5-1|13|TRBJ2-3
CASSLMWGDTQYF
>TRBV6-2/TRBV6-3|11|TRBJ2-1
CASSYYLEQFF